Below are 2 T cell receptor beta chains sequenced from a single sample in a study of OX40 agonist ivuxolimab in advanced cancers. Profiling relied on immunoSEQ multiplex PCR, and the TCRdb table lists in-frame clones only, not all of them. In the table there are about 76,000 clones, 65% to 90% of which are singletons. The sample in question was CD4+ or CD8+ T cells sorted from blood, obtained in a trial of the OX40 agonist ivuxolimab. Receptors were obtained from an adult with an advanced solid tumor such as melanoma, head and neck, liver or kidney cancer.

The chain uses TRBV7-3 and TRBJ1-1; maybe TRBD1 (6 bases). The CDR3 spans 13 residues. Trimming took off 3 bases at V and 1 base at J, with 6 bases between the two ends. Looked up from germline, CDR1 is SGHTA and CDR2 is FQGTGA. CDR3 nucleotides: TGTGCCAGCAGCTTGGGGGCGAACACTGAAGCTTTCTTT. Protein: CASSLGANTEAFF.

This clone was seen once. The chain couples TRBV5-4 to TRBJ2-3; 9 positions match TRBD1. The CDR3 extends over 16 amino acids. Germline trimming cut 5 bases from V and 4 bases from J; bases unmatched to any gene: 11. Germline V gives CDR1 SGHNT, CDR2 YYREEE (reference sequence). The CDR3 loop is CASRIFGTGTADTQYF. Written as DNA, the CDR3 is TGTGCCAGCAGGATCTTCGGGACAGGGACAGCAGATACGCAGTATTTT.